These T cell receptor beta chains were read from a single sample in a study of T cells after posttransplantation cyclophosphamide. Assay used: immunoSEQ multiplex PCR; TCRdb lists only in-frame clones, some missing. Seen here are 21,000 or so clones, roughly 98% observed once, and the top ten hold approximately 0.15%. Specimen: naive CD8+ T cells sorted from PBMCs. Source of these receptors: a man between 40 and 49 years old in good health, CMV-negative, and a related stem cell transplant donor. Both conserved end residues are part of each CDR3. The order of the fields is J gene, clone size, V gene, D gene, CDR3 DNA, CDR3 protein. A D gene is named only where the DNA matches it firmly. The listing skips clone size in some rows; elsewhere it reads once, few, many or a size class.

J: TRBJ2-1; size: NA; V: TRBV10-1; D: NA; DNA: TGCGCCAGCAGTGATGTGGAGGGAATCAATGAGCAGTTCTTC; CDR3: CASSDVEGINEQFF
J: TRBJ1-2; size: NA; V: TRBV7-9; D: NA; DNA: TGTGCCAGCAGCTTTCGGGAAAGTGCAGGCTACACCTTC; CDR3: CASSFRESAGYTF
J: TRBJ2-1; size: NA; V: TRBV18; D: NA; DNA: TGTGCCAGCTCACCACTAGCGGCGAGATCCTACAATGAGCAGTTCTTC; CDR3: CASSPLAARSYNEQFF
J: TRBJ2-2; size: NA; V: TRBV9; D: TRBD2; DNA: TGTGCCAGTGGGAGCGGGGGAACCGGGGAGCTGTTTTTT; CDR3: CASGSGGTGELFF
J: TRBJ2-1; size: once; V: TRBV2; D: TRBD2; DNA: TGTGCCAGCAGTGGCGGAGCGGGGATTTACAATGAGCAGTTCTTC; CDR3: CASSGGAGIYNEQFF
J: TRBJ1-1; size: once; V: TRBV6-5; D: NA; DNA: TGTGCCAGCCTGAGAGAGGGAGAAGCTTTCTTT; CDR3: CASLREGEAFF
J: TRBJ2-7; size: NA; V: TRBV14; D: NA; DNA: TGTGCCAGCAGTCAGAGGGGGTCGAGCGAGCAGTACTTC; CDR3: CASSQRGSSEQYF
J: TRBJ2-7; size: NA; V: TRBV6-5; D: TRBD1; DNA: TGTGCCAGCAGTGGGACAGGGGGCCTCGAGCAGTACTTC; CDR3: CASSGTGGLEQYF
J: TRBJ2-1; size: NA; V: TRBV28; D: TRBD2; DNA: TGTGCCAGCAGTTTACTGGGACTAGCGACCAATGAGCAGTTCTTC; CDR3: CASSLLGLATNEQFF
J: TRBJ1-1; size: NA; V: TRBV15; D: NA; DNA: TGTGCCACCAGCAGGGGAGGGGACACTGAAGCTTTCTTT; CDR3: CATSRGGDTEAFF
J: TRBJ2-7; size: once; V: TRBV7-6; D: TRBD1; DNA: TGTGCCAGCAGCCTTAGGACAGGGGGCTACGAGCAGTACTTC; CDR3: CASSLRTGGYEQYF
J: TRBJ2-3; size: NA; V: TRBV19; D: NA; DNA: TGTGCCAGTAGTATAGGTCAGGGTAGGACAGATACGCAGTATTTT; CDR3: CASSIGQGRTDTQYF
J: TRBJ2-2; size: NA; V: TRBV4-3; D: NA; DNA: TGCGCCAGCAGCCATAATTACGGGAATCCCGGGGAGCTGTTTTTT; CDR3: CASSHNYGNPGELFF
J: TRBJ2-7; size: NA; V: TRBV28; D: NA; DNA: TGTGCCAGCAGTTTCTCGGGAGTTGGCTCCTACGAGCAGTACTTC; CDR3: CASSFSGVGSYEQYF
J: TRBJ2-7; size: NA; V: TRBV4-1; D: NA; DNA: TGCGCCAGCAGTCTAGTCAAGGGGGACTACGAGCAGTACTTC; CDR3: CASSLVKGDYEQYF
J: TRBJ2-7; size: once; V: TRBV13; D: TRBD2; DNA: TGTGCCAGCAGCTTAGGACTAGCGGGGCCCTACGAGCAGTACTTC; CDR3: CASSLGLAGPYEQYF
J: TRBJ2-2; size: NA; V: TRBV7-2; D: NA; DNA: TGTGCCAGCAGCTTAGACGGGAGTGCCGGGGAGCTGTTTTTT; CDR3: CASSLDGSAGELFF
J: TRBJ1-4; size: once; V: TRBV6-5; D: TRBD1; DNA: TGTGCCAGCAGTACGGGGGGGACAGGGAATGAAAAACTGTTTTTT; CDR3: CASSTGGTGNEKLFF
J: TRBJ2-1; size: NA; V: TRBV27; D: NA; DNA: TGTGCCAGCAAAATTGGTGGAGGTTCGTCCTACAATGAGCAGTTCTTC; CDR3: CASKIGGGSSYNEQFF
J: TRBJ2-1; size: NA; V: TRBV28; D: TRBD2; DNA: TGTGCCAGCAGGTCCGGGACTAACTACAATGAGCAGTTCTTC; CDR3: CASRSGTNYNEQFF
J: TRBJ2-6; size: NA; V: TRBV6-5; D: NA; DNA: TGTGCCAGCAGTTTTGACACCTCTGGGGCCAACGTCCTGACTTTC; CDR3: CASSFDTSGANVLTF
J: TRBJ2-1; size: NA; V: TRBV27; D: TRBD2; DNA: TGTGCCAGCAGTGGGACTAGCGGCAATGAGCAGTTCTTC; CDR3: CASSGTSGNEQFF
J: TRBJ2-1; size: NA; V: TRBV7-9; D: TRBD2; DNA: TGTGCCAGCAGCTTCCTAGCGGGAGGGGGCAATGAGCAGTTCTTC; CDR3: CASSFLAGGGNEQFF
J: TRBJ1-5; size: NA; V: TRBV21-1; D: NA; DNA: TGTGCCAGCAGCAAAGAAGGCAGGGACTGTAACCAGCCCCAGCATTTT; CDR3: CASSKEGRDCNQPQHF
J: TRBJ2-7; size: NA; V: TRBV9; D: TRBD2; DNA: TGTGCCAGCAGCGGGGGGAATAGCGGGAGAGGGTACGAGCAGTACTTC; CDR3: CASSGGNSGRGYEQYF
J: TRBJ2-1; size: NA; V: TRBV7-9; D: TRBD2; DNA: TGTGCCAGCAGTTACGGGACTAGCGGCTACAATGAGCAGTTCTTC; CDR3: CASSYGTSGYNEQFF
J: TRBJ2-5; size: NA; V: TRBV28; D: NA; DNA: TGCGCCAGCAGTTTCCTTATGTCAGGCCAAGAGACCCAGTACTTC; CDR3: CASSFLMSGQETQYF